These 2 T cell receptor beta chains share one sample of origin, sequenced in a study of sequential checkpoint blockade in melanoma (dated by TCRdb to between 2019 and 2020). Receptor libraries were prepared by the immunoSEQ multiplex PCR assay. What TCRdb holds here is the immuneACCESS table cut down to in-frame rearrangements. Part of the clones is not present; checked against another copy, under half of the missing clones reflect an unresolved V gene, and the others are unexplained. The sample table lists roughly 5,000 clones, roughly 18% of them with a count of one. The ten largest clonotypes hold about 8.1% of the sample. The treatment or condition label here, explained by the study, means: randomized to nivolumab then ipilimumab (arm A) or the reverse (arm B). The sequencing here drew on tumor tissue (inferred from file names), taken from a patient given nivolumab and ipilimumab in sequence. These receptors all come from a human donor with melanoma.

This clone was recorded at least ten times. CDR3 protein: CASSFGGRSTDTQYF. In nucleotides, the CDR3 is TGTGCCAGCAGCTTCGGCGGGAGGAGCACAGATACGCAGTATTTT. The chain is built from TRBV11-3 and TRBJ2-3; 8 bases are shared with TRBD2. CDR1 is SGHNT, CDR2 YENEEA, per germline. This CDR3 is 15 amino acids long. Losses at the gene ends were 3 bases for V and 0 bases for J; bases not matched to a gene: 2.

DNA of the CDR3: TGTGCCAGCTCACCACGGGCAGGGGGCAGGACCGGGGAGCTGTTTTTT. Translation: CASSPRAGGRTGELFF. This chain uses TRBV18 with TRBJ2-2; 8 nucleotides align to TRBD1. The V gene end was trimmed by 1 base and the J gene end by 5 bases; junction bases not matched to a gene: 6. The CDR3 covers 16 residues. CDR1 is KGHSH and CDR2 is LQKENI in the germline V gene. Filled out from reference TRBV18 and TRBJ2-2, the complete variable domain reads NAGVMQNPRHLVRRRGQEARLRCSPMKGHSHVYWYRQLPEEGLKFMVYLQKENIIDESGMPKERFSAEFPKEGPSILRIQQVVRGDSAAYFCASSPRAGGRTGELFFGEGSRLTVL.